The T cell receptor (beta chain) described here comes from a study of T-cell memory formation after mild COVID-19. The overall study: The study found TCR clusters largely donor specific. Study-level results: Day 15 to 85 contractors were CD4/CD8 balanced; later expanders leaned CD4+. Second-wave clones reaching peak frequency on day 37 lacked confirmed SARS-CoV-2 specificity.

Germline CDR1 LGHNA, CDR2 YSLEER. Trimming cost V 6 bases and J 2 bases, with 14 bases left between them. The CDR3 has 15 amino acids. Constant-segment primers were used for 5'RACE, and the resulting TCR alpha and TCR beta cDNA libraries carried sample barcodes and UMIs. TCRdb reanalysed the 5' RACE reads using MiXCR and keeps one entry per CDR3 protein. The data contain around 430,000 distinct CDR3 sequences, approximately 16% of them singletons. This clonotype was counted a few times. The antigen remains unidentified. This chain joins TRBV4-3 and TRBJ2-1; maybe TRBD1 (6 bases). This TCR came from a man younger than 35 who had mild COVID-19 (a few samples of this study predate the infection). Cell type and time point are not known. Specimen: PBMCs or a T cell subset sorted from them (not recorded which). CDR3 in amino acids: CASSPGTPPYNEQFF. In nucleotides, the CDR3 is TGCGCCAGCAGTCCCGGGACACCTCCCTACAATGAGCAGTTCTTC.